The 10 T cell receptor beta chains below were found in one sample sequenced in a study of blood T cell repertoires in COVID-19. Data came from immunoSEQ multiplex PCR; TCRdb stores just in-frame clones and leaves some out. The sample has 100,000 or so clones, approximately 86% seen once; the top ten hold about 6.3%. The specimen sequenced was peripheral blood. Receptor source: a woman aged 60 to 75 with acute or convalescent COVID-19.

This chain connects TRBV7-9 to TRBJ2-2; possible D gene TRBD2, 5 bases. The germline V and J ends were trimmed by 0 bases and 1 base, with 9 bases remaining between them. CDR1 is SEHNR, CDR2 FQNEAQ, per germline (reference sequence). The CDR3 is 16 amino acids. CDR3 sequence (DNA): TGTGCCAGCAGCTTAGCTGGCGGAGGGAACACCGGGGAGCTGTTTTTT. Amino acid sequence: CASSLAGGGNTGELFF.

The chain links TRBV4-2 to TRBJ2-1, with 13 bases aligning to TRBD2. Losses at the gene ends were 3 bases for V and 7 bases for J; bases not matched to a gene: 3. This CDR3 is 15 amino acids long. Germline V lookup: CDR1 LGHNA, CDR2 YNFKEQ. CDR3 amino acids: CASSQGLAGRNEQFF. The CDR3 DNA reads TGTGCCAGCAGCCAGGGACTAGCGGGAAGGAATGAGCAGTTCTTC.

V usage is TRBV7-2 and J usage is TRBJ2-1; D is possibly TRBD1 or TRBD2 (5 bases each). From germline, CDR1 is SGHTA and CDR2 FQGNSA. Between the trimmed V and J ends, which lost 5 bases and 3 bases, there was a span of 17 bases. The CDR3 has 16 amino acids. The CDR3 is CASSLEGRVHYNEQFF. The CDR3 DNA sequence: TGTGCCAGCAGCCTAGAGGGCAGGGTCCACTACAATGAGCAGTTCTTC.

This chain connects TRBV11-1 to TRBJ2-4; 8 positions match TRBD1. V shed 4 bases, J shed 7 bases, and the junction held 6 bases outside the gene matches. The CDR3 is 14 residues long. Germline V lookup: CDR1 SGHAT, CDR2 FQDESV (reference sequence). The CDR3 here is CASSSTGDGNIQYF. The CDR3 DNA is TGTGCCAGCAGCTCGACAGGGGATGGGAACATTCAGTACTTC. The whole variable domain, remainder taken from reference TRBV11-1 and TRBJ2-4, is EAEVAQSPRYKITEKSQAVAFWCDPISGHATLYWYRQILGQGPELLVQFQDESVVDDSQLPKDRFSAERLKGVDSTLKIQPAELGDSAMYLCASSSTGDGNIQYFGAGTRLSVL.

The J gene is TRBJ2-3, the V gene TRBV19, with TRBD2 identical over 7 bases. This CDR3 has 15 residues. The V gene's germline CDR1 is LNHDA and CDR2 SQIVND (reference sequence). V lost 4 bases and J lost 3; bases outside the gene matches: 7. This CDR3 is CASSTIGAGTDTQYF. CDR3 in DNA: TGTGCCAGTAGTACTATCGGAGCGGGAACAGATACGCAGTATTTT.

The V and J genes are TRBV29-1 and TRBJ1-4, with TRBD1 as a possible D gene (6 bases). V lost 8 bases to trimming and J lost 5 bases, with 15 bases between them. The CDR3 is made up of 13 amino acids. Germline CDR1 reads SQVTM; CDR2 reads ANQGSEA. The DNA of the CDR3 is TGCAGCTGTGGGGACATAGCGAATGAAAAACTGTTTTTT. This sequence encodes CSCGDIANEKLFF.

As regards this clone: Other DNA sequences from this sample encode an identical CDR3 as well. V gene TRBV20-1 combines with J gene TRBJ2-1; the match to TRBD2 covers 9 bases. This CDR3 is 14 amino acids long. CDR1 is DFQATT, CDR2 SNEGSKA, per germline (reference sequence). V dropped 3 bases and J dropped 4; count of bases not matched to a gene: 4. The CDR3 DNA is TGCAGTGCTAGTATAAGCGGGAGGTACAATGAGCAGTTCTTC. Protein: CSASISGRYNEQFF.

This chain connects TRBV4-1 to TRBJ2-1; TRBD2 agrees at 11 bases. The CDR3 consists of 15 residues. J gave up 9 bases and V 4 bases, and 8 bases lay outside the gene matches. Germline V gives CDR1 MGHRA, CDR2 YSYEKL. As DNA, the CDR3 is TGCGCCAGCAGCCGCACTAGCGGGAGTTATCCTGAGCAGTTCTTC. It translates to CASSRTSGSYPEQFF.

The V gene is TRBV5-6, the J gene TRBJ1-4, with 7 bases matching TRBD1. J lost 8 bases, V lost 4 bases, and 8 bases had no gene match. Germline V gene data show CDR1 as SGHDT and CDR2 as YYEEEE. The CDR3 loop spans 14 amino acids. The CDR3 reads CASSPGTEEEKLFF. Here the CDR3 DNA reads TGTGCCAGCAGCCCTGGGACAGAGGAAGAAAAACTGTTTTTT.

The chain combines TRBV19 with TRBJ1-1, with D possibly matching TRBD1 (6 bases). Germline V gives CDR1 LNHDA, CDR2 SQIVND (reference sequence). The germline V and J ends were trimmed by 5 bases and 0 bases, with 10 bases remaining between them. The CDR3 spans 14 residues. The CDR3, as DNA: TGTGCCAGTAGTCTTGACAGGCTGAACACTGAAGCTTTCTTT. It translates to CASSLDRLNTEAFF. The full variable domain, in which reference TRBV19 and TRBJ1-1 provide the parts outside the CDR3, is DGGITQSPKYLFRKEGQNVTLSCEQNLNHDAMYWYRQDPGQGLRLIYYSQIVNDFQKGDIAEGYSVSREKKESFPLTVTSAQKNPTAFYLCASSLDRLNTEAFFGQGTRLTVV.